This T cell receptor beta chain was recovered during a study of blood T cell repertoires in COVID-19. In the study overall: Sources were T cells, B-cell-depleted T cells, or PBMCs; the material itself was cDNA or gDNA.

This table comes from immunoSEQ multiplex PCR, and its TCRdb copy is limited to in-frame clones, with some not included. The table has approximately 100,000 clones, approximately 83% seen once. The CDR3 length is 16 residues. Germline lookup yields CDR1 SEHNR and CDR2 FQNEAQ (reference sequence). Trimming shortened V by 5 bases and J by 0 bases, and 14 bases separated the two germline ends. Either two negative PCRs, clearance, or symptom resolution qualified Cohort 3 donors as recovered. The rearrangement joins TRBV7-9 to TRBJ1-3; the D is unclear. Sequencing was performed on PBMCs or T cells enriched from blood (not recorded which). The TCR originated in a woman aged 50 to 60 who had recovered from COVID-19. The CDR3 here is CASSPRSGSSGNTIYF. CDR3 DNA sequence: TGTGCCAGCAGCCCTCGCTCCGGGAGCTCTGGAAACACCATATATTTT.